The 16 T cell receptor beta chains in this list originate from one sample, sequenced in a study of T cells in Graves' hyperthyroidism and ophthalmopathy. TCR beta CDR3 region amplification was performed from RNA transcripts. With the HTBI primer set, the TCR CDR3 went through a first round of RT-PCR. One entry per CDR3 protein, called by TCRdb with MiXCR from the multiplex PCR reads. Of about 260,000 distinct CDR3 sequences in the sample, roughly 17% are singletons; the top ten hold 28%. The sample taken for sequencing was blood. The origin of the receptors is a woman under 30 with Graves' ophthalmopathy.

V usage is TRBV19 and J usage is TRBJ2-1, with unresolved D. CDR1 and CDR2 (germline): LNHDA, SQIVND (reference sequence). V shed 5 bases and J shed 5 bases, with 10 bases lying between them. CDR3 length equals 13 residues. CDR3 sequence (DNA): TGTGCCAGTAGTCCAGAACCCCACAATGAGCAGTTCTTC. This gives the protein CASSPEPHNEQFF. Full variable domain (remainder filled in from reference TRBV19 and TRBJ2-1): DGGITQSPKYLFRKEGQNVTLSCEQNLNHDAMYWYRQDPGQGLRLIYYSQIVNDFQKGDIAEGYSVSREKKESFPLTVTSAQKNPTAFYLCASSPEPHNEQFFGPGTRLTVL.

This clonotype has a count of ten or more. The chain uses TRBV7-6 and TRBJ2-3; D tentatively reads TRBD1 or TRBD2 (6 bases each). Germline loops: CDR1 SGHVS, CDR2 FNYEAQ. Between the trimmed V and J ends, which lost 1 base and 4 bases, there was a span of 12 bases. The length of the CDR3 is 15 residues. The CDR3, as DNA: TGTGCCAGCAGCTTAGTAACAGGGAGGTCAGATACGCAGTATTTT. It specifies CASSLVTGRSDTQYF.

This chain uses TRBV5-4 with TRBJ2-5; weak D call: TRBD2 (6 bases). V lost 2 bases and J 2 bases, leaving 16 bases between the germline ends. The length of the CDR3 is 16 residues. Germline-derived CDR1 and CDR2 are SGHNT and YYREEE (reference sequence). The CDR3 spells CASSFRGPEGQETQYF. For the CDR3, the DNA is TGTGCCAGCAGCTTCCGTGGACCGGAGGGGCAAGAGACCCAGTACTTC.

This clonotype appeared many times. The V gene is TRBV6-2 or TRBV6-3, the J gene TRBJ2-2, with D possibly TRBD2 on 7 matching bases. This CDR3 is 17 amino acids long. Trimming pared 0 bases from V and 3 bases from J, leaving 14 bases between. Germline V lookup: CDR1 MNHEY, CDR2 SVGEGT. This CDR3 reads CASSYSRGGADTGELFF. The CDR3 DNA is TGTGCCAGCAGTTACTCGAGGGGGGGGGCGGACACCGGGGAGCTGTTTTTT.

This clonotype was recorded at least ten times. V usage is TRBV11-2 and J usage is TRBJ2-5; TRBD2 aligns across 9 bases. The germline V gene has CDR1 SGHAT and CDR2 FQNNGV. The CDR3 runs to 17 residues. With V trimmed by 4 bases and J by 0 bases, 9 bases remained unmatched. The CDR3 DNA is TGTGCCAGCAGCTCCCGCAGCGGGAGGTCCTACCAAGAGACCCAGTACTTC. This translates into CASSSRSGRSYQETQYF.

This clonotype showed up many times. CDR3 DNA sequence: TGTGCCAGCAGTGAAGACCCAGGGGCCTTGAGTGGGGCCAACGTCCTGACTTTC. As protein: CASSEDPGALSGANVLTF. The J gene is TRBJ2-6, the V gene TRBV6-1; D perhaps matches TRBD1 (6 bases). Germline V gene data show CDR1 as MNHNS and CDR2 as SASEGT. V lost 1 base and J lost 3, with 16 bases in between. The CDR3 totals 18 residues.

This chain connects TRBV28 to TRBJ2-2; possible D gene TRBD2, 5 bases. This CDR3 spans 12 amino acids. Germline V lookup: CDR1 MDHEN, CDR2 SYDVKM. V lost 5 bases and J 8 bases, leaving 9 bases between the germline ends. The CDR3, as DNA: TGTGCCAGCAGTCCCCCGGGGGGGGAGCTGTTTTTT. It specifies CASSPPGGELFF.

The chain recombines TRBV28 with TRBJ1-2; 10 bases are a match to TRBD1. The ends lost 5 bases at V and 4 bases at J; junction bases unmatched: 7. CDR1 and CDR2 (germline): MDHEN, SYDVKM. The CDR3 length is 15 residues. CDR3 DNA sequence: TGTGCCAGCAGTCTGGGACAGGGGAACCTCTATGGCTACACCTTC. Translating gives CASSLGQGNLYGYTF.

This clonotype appeared many times. V usage is TRBV20-1 and J usage is TRBJ1-2, with TRBD1 matching over 8 bases. The V gene end was trimmed by 6 bases and the J gene end by 3 bases; junction bases not matched to a gene: 9. The CDR3 contains 14 residues. CDR1 is DFQATT and CDR2 is SNEGSKA in the germline V gene (reference sequence). The CDR3 DNA reads TGCAGTGCGAGACGGGAGGACAGGGACTATGGCTACACCTTC. Amino acid sequence: CSARREDRDYGYTF.

This clonotype was seen repeatedly, ten times or more. The chain recombines TRBV4-1 with TRBJ2-7; TRBD2 aligns across 9 bases. Germline CDR1 reads MGHRA; CDR2 reads YSYEKL. V dropped 0 bases and J dropped 0; count of bases not matched to a gene: 18. The CDR3 consists of 21 residues. The CDR3 here is CASSQDSLAGPWVTRSYEQYF. CDR3 sequence (DNA): TGCGCCAGCAGCCAAGATAGTCTAGCGGGACCATGGGTGACCCGCTCCTACGAGCAGTACTTC.

This clonotype was counted ten times or more. This CDR3 reads CASSYSQGAGELFF. CDR3 bases: TGTGCCAGCAGTTACTCACAGGGGGCCGGGGAGCTGTTTTTT. V is TRBV6-5 and J is TRBJ2-2; 8 nucleotides line up with TRBD1. CDR1 and CDR2 from the germline V gene are MNHEY and SVGAGI. This CDR3 comprises 14 residues. V gave up 0 bases and J gave up 6 bases; unmatched junction bases: 0.

This clonotype has just a few counts. The chain links TRBV2 to TRBJ1-2, with no clear D. The CDR3 has 14 amino acids. V lost 2 bases and J 4 bases, leaving 11 bases between the germline ends. Germline V gene lookup returns CDR1 SNHLY and CDR2 FYNNEI. For the CDR3, the DNA is TGTGCCAGCAGTGAATTCGGACGGGGCTATGGCTACACCTTC. Its protein product is CASSEFGRGYGYTF.

With regard to this clonotype: A single base separates this from a much larger clone, so it may be a read error. The chain links TRBV10-3 to TRBJ2-2; no clear D gene. Trimming took 8 bases from V and 10 from J, leaving 11 bases between them. The V gene's germline CDR1 is ENHRY and CDR2 SYGVKD. There are 11 residues in the CDR3. The CDR3 reads CAIGVGEELFF. For the CDR3, the DNA is TGTGCCATCGGGGTGGGCGAGGAGCTGTTTTTT.

This clonotype has ten or more counts. This chain joins TRBV3-1 and TRBJ1-1; D unclear. CDR3 length: 14 residues. V was pared by 2 bases and J by 1 base, with 8 bases between. Germline V CDR1 and CDR2: LGHDT, YNNKEL (reference sequence). The CDR3 region has the DNA TGTGCCAGCAGCCAACTTACAGCGAACACTGAAGCTTTCTTT. Amino acids: CASSQLTANTEAFF.

A note on this clonotype: A much larger clone sits a single nucleotide away, making a read error possible. V and J are TRBV15 and TRBJ2-2; D ambiguous. The CDR3 spans 13 residues. Per germline, CDR1 LNHNV and CDR2 YYDKDF (reference sequence). The CDR3 sequence: CAASRSETGELFF. For the CDR3, the DNA is TGTGCCGCCAGCAGAAGCGAGACCGGGGAGCTGTTTTTT.

Concerning this clonotype itself: A much larger clone differs by one base, so this may be a read error. The chain has TRBV4-1 and TRBJ1-1; D remains ambiguous. The CDR3 covers 15 residues. Looked up from germline, CDR1 is MGHRA and CDR2 is YSYEKL. The CDR3 bases are TGCGCCAGCAGCCGGATCACTGAGATGAACGCTGAAGCTTTCTTT. Translated, it gives CASSRITEMNAEAFF.